The clone carrying this T cell receptor (beta chain) was found many times. Its antigen is not identified. The data are from a study of T cell repertoires in cytomegalovirus infection. Overall study findings and caveats: CMV carriers with the relevant HLA were identified by cumulative public TCR beta family frequency.

The CDR3 is made up of 13 amino acids. Germline assignment: CDR1 MNHNS and CDR2 SASEGT. The V gene end was trimmed by 8 bases and the J gene end by 3 bases; junction bases not matched to a gene: 6. TCRdb reprocessed the reads with MiXCR, giving one entry per CDR3 protein. The repertoire includes approximately 310,000 distinct CDR3 sequences, more than 20% of them detected once, and about 14% sits in the top ten. Sequences were derived from cultured PBMCs, sampled from culture after CMV antigen stimulation. The rearrangement uses TRBV6-1 and TRBJ2-5; TRBD2 agrees at 7 bases. This TCR came from a human donor in good health (CMV status not recorded). Some clones in this sample may be carry-over from other donors' samples. The CDR3 DNA reads TGTGCCAGCCTCTCCGGGGGGAAAGAGACCCAGTACTTC. This sequence encodes CASLSGGKETQYF.